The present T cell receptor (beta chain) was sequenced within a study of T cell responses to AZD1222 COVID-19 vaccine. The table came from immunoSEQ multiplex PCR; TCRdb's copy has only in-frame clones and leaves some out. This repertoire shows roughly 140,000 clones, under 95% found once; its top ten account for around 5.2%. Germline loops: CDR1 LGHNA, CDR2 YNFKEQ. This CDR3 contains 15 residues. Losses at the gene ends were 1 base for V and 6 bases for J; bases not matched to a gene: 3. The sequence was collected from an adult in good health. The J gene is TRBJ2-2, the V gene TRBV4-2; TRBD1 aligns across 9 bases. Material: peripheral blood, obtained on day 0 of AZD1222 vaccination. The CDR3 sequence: CASSQGQGEAGELFF. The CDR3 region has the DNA TGTGCCAGCAGCCAAGGACAGGGGGAGGCCGGGGAGCTGTTTTTT.